This entry lists 28 T cell receptor beta chains sequenced from one sample in a study of neurological immune-mediated disorders. TCRdb redid the calling of the 5' RACE reads with MiXCR, one entry per CDR3 protein. The sample includes roughly 25,000 distinct CDR3 sequences, more than 6% of them seen just once. Material: PBMCs. Every receptor here comes from a woman aged 40-49 years in good health.

The rearrangement links TRBV5-1 to TRBJ2-1, with 8 bases matching TRBD1. Looked up from germline, CDR1 is SGHRS and CDR2 is YFSETQ. The CDR3 length is 14 residues. Trimming cost V 8 bases and J 6 bases; bases outside gene matches: 10. The CDR3 loop is CASSPADRVNEQFF. The CDR3 DNA sequence: TGCGCCAGTAGCCCGGCGGACAGGGTCAATGAGCAGTTCTTC.

This clonotype has a count of ten or more. This CDR3 is CAIRIQGSGELFF. The CDR3 coding sequence is TGTGCCATCAGAATCCAGGGATCCGGGGAGCTGTTTTTT. This chain connects TRBV10-3 to TRBJ2-2; tentative D call: TRBD1 (5 bases). V was cut by 6 bases and J by 6 bases, with 11 bases left in between. Germline CDR1 and CDR2: ENHRY and SYGVKD. The CDR3 contains 13 residues.

The chain has TRBV7-8 and TRBJ1-5; D call uncertain. Trimming took off 5 bases at V and 0 bases at J, with 11 bases between the two ends. This CDR3 comprises 15 residues. CDR1 is SGHVS, CDR2 FQNEAQ, per germline. The CDR3 spells CASSPRTYSNQPQHF. CDR3 nucleotide sequence: TGTGCCAGCAGCCCTCGGACTTATAGCAATCAGCCCCAGCATTTT.

This clonotype showed up many times. The V gene is TRBV12-3 or TRBV12-4, the J gene TRBJ2-2; no definite D call. The V and J ends lost 4 bases and 4 bases respectively, with 7 bases between them. The CDR3 is 13 residues long. DNA for the CDR3: TGTGCCAGCAGTTCTTACGGCACCGGGGAGCTGTTTTTT. It yields the protein CASSSYGTGELFF.

Judged by abundance, this clonotype is medium-sized (0.01 to 0.1%). CDR3 bases: TGCAGTGCTAGAGATCTCAGGGCCCTAGAGCTCAATGAGCAGTTCTTC. Protein product: CSARDLRALELNEQFF. The rearrangement joins TRBV20-1 to TRBJ2-1; possibly TRBD1 for D (5 bases). Per germline, CDR1 DFQATT and CDR2 SNEGSKA (reference sequence). This CDR3 spans 16 amino acids. With 0 bases removed from V and 6 bases from J, the gap between germline ends came to 18 bases.

This clonotype was detected many times. This sequence joins TRBV20-1 and TRBJ2-1; D possibly matches TRBD1 or TRBD2 (5 bases each). Germline V gene lookup returns CDR1 DFQATT and CDR2 SNEGSKA (reference sequence). The germline V and J ends were trimmed by 6 bases and 6 bases, with 12 bases remaining between them. CDR3 size: 12 residues. The CDR3 here is CSASGPSNEQFF. CDR3 DNA sequence: TGCAGTGCCTCGGGACCTTCCAATGAGCAGTTCTTC.

In this sample, this clonotype is medium-sized (0.01 to 0.1%). V usage is TRBV7-6 and J usage is TRBJ2-2; tentative D call: TRBD2 (5 bases). Germline V gene data show CDR1 as SGHVS and CDR2 as FNYEAQ. The CDR3 runs to 15 residues. V was clipped by 2 bases and J by 1 base, with 8 bases between them. The CDR3 bases are TGTGCCAGCAGCTTAAGCGGAAAGAACACCGGGGAGCTGTTTTTT. Its protein is CASSLSGKNTGELFF.

The sample holds many counts of this clonotype. The chain carries TRBV7-2 and TRBJ2-5, with D unresolved. Trimming took 5 bases from V and 6 from J, leaving 13 bases between them. The CDR3 has 13 amino acids. Germline V lookup: CDR1 SGHTA, CDR2 FQGNSA. CDR3 nucleotide sequence: TGTGCCAGCAGCCCCGGACCGGAGCAGACCCAGTACTTC. Translating it yields CASSPGPEQTQYF.

This clonotype has at least ten counts. V gene TRBV20-1 combines with J gene TRBJ2-5; unclear D gene. Germline CDR1 reads DFQATT; CDR2 reads SNEGSKA (reference sequence). V shed 6 bases and J shed 1 base, with 3 bases lying between them. CDR3 length equals 10 residues. The CDR3 coding sequence is TGCAGTGCCACCCAAGAGACCCAGTACTTC. This translates into CSATQETQYF.

This clonotype is termed large. This chain uses TRBV15 with TRBJ2-3; 7 nucleotides line up with TRBD2. This CDR3 is 15 amino acids long. Germline V CDR1 and CDR2: LNHNV, YYDKDF (reference sequence). The ends lost 4 bases at V and 0 bases at J; junction bases unmatched: 4. The CDR3 coding sequence is TGTGCCACCAGCAAACAGCGGGGAAGCACAGATACGCAGTATTTT. Protein sequence: CATSKQRGSTDTQYF.

This clonotype was observed many times. The chain is built from TRBV5-1 and TRBJ2-1; 9 bases agree with TRBD2. V shed 1 base and J 6 bases; nucleotides not matched to a gene: 5. The germline V gene has CDR1 SGHRS and CDR2 YFSETQ. The CDR3 covers 15 residues. The CDR3 here is CASSLQAGGLNEQFF. For the CDR3, the DNA is TGCGCCAGCAGCTTGCAGGCGGGAGGGCTCAATGAGCAGTTCTTC.

This clonotype was seen at least ten times. The V call is TRBV5-1, the J call TRBJ2-7, with D possibly called TRBD1 or TRBD2 (8 bases each). The CDR3 has 18 amino acids. The germline V gene has CDR1 SGHRS and CDR2 YFSETQ. V lost 3 bases to trimming and J lost 0 bases, with 22 bases between them. CDR3 nucleotides: TGCGCCAGCAGCTCAAGGACAGGGAGTAGCGGGATCTCCTACGAGCAGTACTTC. Its protein product is CASSSRTGSSGISYEQYF.

In this sample, this clonotype turned up many times. The V gene is TRBV20-1, the J gene TRBJ2-5; 8 nucleotides line up with TRBD1. Germline CDR1 reads DFQATT; CDR2 reads SNEGSKA (reference sequence). This CDR3 has 16 amino acids. Trimming cost V 6 bases and J 5 bases; bases outside gene matches: 17. The CDR3 DNA sequence: TGCAGTGCGGGGGGCCCGCAGGGGGCGAGTAAGGAGACCCAGTACTTC. Amino acids: CSAGGPQGASKETQYF.

In its sample, this clonotype ranks as medium-sized. The V gene is TRBV12-3 or TRBV12-4, the J gene TRBJ1-1; D unresolved. V was shortened by 5 bases and J by 0 bases, with 4 bases between the two germline ends. This CDR3 contains 12 residues. The CDR3 DNA is TGTGCCAGCAGTAATATGAACACTGAAGCTTTCTTT. It translates to CASSNMNTEAFF.

Ten or more counts support this clonotype. The chain uses TRBV5-1 and TRBJ1-5; 7 bases are shared with TRBD1. Germline lookup yields CDR1 SGHRS and CDR2 YFSETQ. This CDR3 has 15 residues. Trimming at V came to 4 bases and at J to 6 bases, leaving 10 bases not matched to a gene. As DNA, the CDR3 is TGCGCCAGCAGCATACAGGGGCTTCGTGGTCAGCCCCAGCATTTT. Amino acid sequence: CASSIQGLRGQPQHF.

This clonotype appeared a single time. This is likely a read error, given that the CDR3 carries no conserved phenylalanine or tryptophan at its end. The chain links TRBV29-1 to TRBJ2-5; no clear D gene. CDR3 length: 11 residues. The V gene's germline CDR1 is SQVTM and CDR2 ANQGSEA. The CDR3 bases are TGCAGTGTCAACACTCAAGAGACCCAGTACTCC. Translated, it gives CSVNTQETQYS.

By share, this clonotype ranks as medium-sized. The rearrangement uses TRBV28 and TRBJ2-4; 8 nucleotides match TRBD2. V shed 11 bases and J 10 bases; nucleotides not matched to a gene: 4. The CDR3 loop spans 10 amino acids. In germline, CDR1 is MDHEN, CDR2 SYDVKM. CDR3 bases: TGTGCCCCCTCGGGGGGGATTCAGTACTTC. Protein sequence: CAPSGGIQYF.

This clonotype was seen ten or more times. The chain has TRBV11-2 and TRBJ2-2, with 11 bases matching TRBD2. The V and J ends lost 2 bases and 2 bases, in that order; junction bases with no gene match: 1. Germline CDR1 SGHAT, CDR2 FQNNGV. The CDR3 covers 16 residues. DNA of the CDR3: TGTGCCAGCAGCTTACGACTAGCGGGAAACACCGGGGAGCTGTTTTTT. This encodes CASSLRLAGNTGELFF.

This clonotype was recorded many times. The chain joins TRBV5-1 to TRBJ2-7; 8 bases line up with TRBD2. V was clipped by 4 bases and J by 2 bases; unmatched bases: 5. The CDR3 totals 14 residues. CDR1 and CDR2 (germline): SGHRS, YFSETQ. The CDR3 loop reads CASSTSGSTYEQYF. In DNA form, the CDR3 reads TGCGCCAGCAGCACCAGCGGGAGCACCTACGAGCAGTACTTC.

This clonotype was seen repeatedly, ten times or more. The chain employs TRBV10-3 and TRBJ2-3; a possible D gene is TRBD2 (6 bases). The germline V gene encodes CDR1 ENHRY and CDR2 SYGVKD. Trimming cost V 0 bases and J 0 bases, with 16 bases left between them. The CDR3 is 18 amino acids. As DNA, the CDR3 is TGTGCCATCAGTGAGTCCCTGCTGACGGGAGAAAGCACAGATACGCAGTATTTT. It yields the protein CAISESLLTGESTDTQYF.

This clonotype was detected ten times or more. V is TRBV20-1 and J is TRBJ2-3; 9 positions agree with TRBD1. This CDR3 contains 15 residues. Germline V CDR1 and CDR2: DFQATT, SNEGSKA (reference sequence). V dropped 1 base and J dropped 4; count of bases not matched to a gene: 6. The chain's CDR3 is CSARVTGGLSDTQYF. CDR3 nucleotides: TGCAGTGCTAGAGTTACAGGGGGCTTGTCAGATACGCAGTATTTT.

This clonotype appeared many times. The V gene is TRBV29-1, the J gene TRBJ2-2; D remains ambiguous. V dropped 5 bases and J dropped 3 bases, with 4 bases sitting between them. The CDR3 has 11 residues. The germline CDR1 and CDR2 sequences are SQVTM and ANQGSEA. The CDR3 region has the DNA TGCAGCGTTACACACACCGGGGAGCTGTTTTTT. The encoded protein is CSVTHTGELFF.

In this sample, this clonotype turned up many times. The chain is built from TRBV6-6 and TRBJ2-1, with 7 bases lining up with TRBD1. Germline values: CDR1 MNHNY, CDR2 SVGAGI (reference sequence). CDR3 length equals 14 residues. The trim removed 2 bases at V and 6 bases at J, leaving 4 bases unmatched. CDR3 loop: CASSYTTGSNEQFF. The DNA for the CDR3 is TGTGCCAGCAGTTACACGACAGGGTCCAATGAGCAGTTCTTC.

This clonotype has a count of ten or more. This chain uses TRBV5-6 with TRBJ2-1; 7 bases fit TRBD2. Germline V gene sequence: CDR1 SGHDT, CDR2 YYEEEE. The CDR3 runs to 15 residues. V trimming: 3 bases; J trimming: 8 bases; junction bases outside the gene matches: 11. CDR3 amino acids: CASSWAGEADDEQFF. DNA for the CDR3: TGTGCCAGCAGCTGGGCGGGAGAGGCCGACGATGAGCAGTTCTTC. Supplemented by reference TRBV5-6 and TRBJ2-1, the full variable domain reads DAGVTQSPTHLIKTRGQQVTLRCSPKSGHDTVSWYQQALGQGPQFIFQYYEEEERQRGNFPDRFSGHQFPNYSSELNVNALLLGDSALYLCASSWAGEADDEQFFGPGTRLTVL.

This clonotype was picked up many times. The chain links TRBV5-1 to TRBJ2-7; D not resolved. Germline-derived CDR1 and CDR2 are SGHRS and YFSETQ. This CDR3 has 12 amino acids. With 1 base removed from V and 3 bases from J, the gap between germline ends came to 5 bases. The CDR3 loop reads CASSLTFYEQYF. In nucleotides, the CDR3 is TGCGCCAGCAGCTTGACTTTCTACGAGCAGTACTTC.

This clonotype was seen repeatedly, ten times or more. The chain uses TRBV5-1 and TRBJ2-5; D unclear. The ends were cut back, 0 bases at V and 1 base at J, with 13 bases in the middle. The germline CDR1 and CDR2 sequences are SGHRS and YFSETQ. The CDR3 runs 16 residues. The chain's CDR3 is CASSLGRSLAQETQYF. DNA of the CDR3: TGCGCCAGCAGCTTGGGCCGGTCGCTCGCCCAAGAGACCCAGTACTTC.

At least ten counts were recorded for this clonotype. CDR3 sequence: CASSLEGTGQDGYTF. For the CDR3, the DNA is TGCGCCAGCAGCTTGGAAGGGACAGGCCAGGATGGCTACACCTTC. The rearrangement joins TRBV5-1 to TRBJ1-2; TRBD1 agrees at 8 bases. The J segment lost 6 bases and the V segment lost 0 bases, leaving 7 bases of the junction unmatched. CDR3 length: 15 amino acids. The V gene's germline CDR1 is SGHRS and CDR2 YFSETQ.

The table lists this clonotype with many counts. The rearrangement joins TRBV20-1 to TRBJ2-3; 13 nucleotides agree with TRBD2. The length of the CDR3 is 21 residues. The V gene's germline CDR1 is DFQATT and CDR2 SNEGSKA (reference sequence). Trimming removed 0 bases from V and 0 bases from J; junction bases left unmatched: 15. CDR3 sequence (DNA): TGCAGTGCTAGAGATCAGGGACTAGCGGGGAGGTCTGTCACTAGCACAGATACGCAGTATTTT. Translation: CSARDQGLAGRSVTSTDTQYF.